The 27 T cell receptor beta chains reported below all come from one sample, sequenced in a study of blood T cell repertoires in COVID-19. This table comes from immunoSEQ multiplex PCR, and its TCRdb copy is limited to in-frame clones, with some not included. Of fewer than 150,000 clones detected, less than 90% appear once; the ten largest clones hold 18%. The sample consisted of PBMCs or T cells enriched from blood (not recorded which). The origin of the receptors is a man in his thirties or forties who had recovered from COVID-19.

The CDR3 region is CASSSGTSGTRDTQYF. The DNA for the CDR3 is TGTGCCAGTAGCTCCGGGACTAGCGGGACCCGAGATACGCAGTATTTT. The V call is TRBV19, the J call TRBJ2-3, with 13 bases identical to TRBD2. The CDR3 has 16 amino acids. The trim removed 6 bases at V and 5 bases at J, leaving 8 bases unmatched. Germline CDR1 and CDR2: LNHDA and SQIVND (reference sequence).

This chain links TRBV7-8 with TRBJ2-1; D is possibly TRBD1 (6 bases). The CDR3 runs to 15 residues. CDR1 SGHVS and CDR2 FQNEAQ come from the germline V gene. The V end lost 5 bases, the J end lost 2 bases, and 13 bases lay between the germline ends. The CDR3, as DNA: TGTGCCAGCAGCCCAGGGACATGGACCTACAATGAGCAGTTCTTC. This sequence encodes CASSPGTWTYNEQFF. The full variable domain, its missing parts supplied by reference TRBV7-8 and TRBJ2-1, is GAGVSQSPRYKVAKRGQDVALRCDPISGHVSLFWYQQALGQGPEFLTYFQNEAQLDKSGLPSDRFFAERPEGSVSTLKIQRTQQEDSAVYLCASSPGTWTYNEQFFGPGTRLTVL.

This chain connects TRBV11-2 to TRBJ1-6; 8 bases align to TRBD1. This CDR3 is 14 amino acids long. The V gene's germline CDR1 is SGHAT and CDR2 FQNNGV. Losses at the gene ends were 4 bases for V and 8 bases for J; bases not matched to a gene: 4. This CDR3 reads CASSSGTGHSPLHF. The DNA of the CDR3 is TGTGCCAGCAGCTCTGGGACAGGCCATTCACCCCTCCACTTT. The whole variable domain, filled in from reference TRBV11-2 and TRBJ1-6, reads EAGVAQSPRYKIIEKRQSVAFWCNPISGHATLYWYQQILGQGPKLLIQFQNNGVVDDSQLPKDRFSAERLKGVDSTLKIQPAKLEDSAVYLCASSSGTGHSPLHFGNGTRLTVT.

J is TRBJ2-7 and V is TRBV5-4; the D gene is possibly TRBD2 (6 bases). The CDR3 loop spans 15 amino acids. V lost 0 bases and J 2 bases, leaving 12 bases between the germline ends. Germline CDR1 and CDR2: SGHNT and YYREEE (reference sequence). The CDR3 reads CASSLAGVQTYEQYF. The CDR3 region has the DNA TGTGCCAGCAGCTTGGCGGGAGTCCAAACCTACGAGCAGTACTTC.

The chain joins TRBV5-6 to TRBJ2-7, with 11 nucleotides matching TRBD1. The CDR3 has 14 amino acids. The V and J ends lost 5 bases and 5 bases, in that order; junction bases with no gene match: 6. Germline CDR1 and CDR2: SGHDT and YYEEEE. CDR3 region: CASSLDRGQHEQYV. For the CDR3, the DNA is TGTGCCAGCAGTCTGGACAGGGGGCAGCACGAGCAGTACGTC.

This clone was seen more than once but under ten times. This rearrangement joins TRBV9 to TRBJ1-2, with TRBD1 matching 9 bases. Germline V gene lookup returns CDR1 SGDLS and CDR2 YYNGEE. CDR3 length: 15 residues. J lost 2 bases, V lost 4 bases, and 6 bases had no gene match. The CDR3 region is CASSFGQGKNYGYTF. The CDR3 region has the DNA TGTGCCAGCAGCTTCGGACAGGGGAAAAACTATGGCTACACCTTC.

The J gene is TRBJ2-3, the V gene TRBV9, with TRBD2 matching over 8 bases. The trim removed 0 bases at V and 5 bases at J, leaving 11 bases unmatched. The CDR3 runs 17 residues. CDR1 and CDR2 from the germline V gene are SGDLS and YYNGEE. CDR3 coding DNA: TGTGCCAGCAGCGTAGGACTTGGCGCGGGAGGAGTAGATACGCAGTATTTT. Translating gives CASSVGLGAGGVDTQYF.

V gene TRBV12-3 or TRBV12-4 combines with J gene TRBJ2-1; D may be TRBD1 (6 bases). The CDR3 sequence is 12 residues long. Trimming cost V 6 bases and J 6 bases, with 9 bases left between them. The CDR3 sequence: CASSQDSNEQFF. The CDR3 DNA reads TGTGCCAGCAGCCAGGACAGCAATGAGCAGTTCTTC.

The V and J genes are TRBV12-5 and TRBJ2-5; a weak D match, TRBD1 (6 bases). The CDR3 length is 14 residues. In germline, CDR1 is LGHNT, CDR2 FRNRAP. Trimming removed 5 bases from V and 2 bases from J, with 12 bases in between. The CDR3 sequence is CASGTGQPQETQYF. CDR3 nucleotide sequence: TGTGCTAGTGGTACCGGACAGCCTCAAGAGACCCAGTACTTC.

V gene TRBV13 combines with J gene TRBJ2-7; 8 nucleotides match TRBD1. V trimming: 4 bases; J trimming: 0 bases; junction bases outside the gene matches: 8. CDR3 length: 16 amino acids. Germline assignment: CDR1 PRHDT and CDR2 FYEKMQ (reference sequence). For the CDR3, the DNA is TGTGCCAGCAGCTCCGGACAGGGCTCCCTCTCCTACGAGCAGTACTTC. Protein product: CASSSGQGSLSYEQYF.

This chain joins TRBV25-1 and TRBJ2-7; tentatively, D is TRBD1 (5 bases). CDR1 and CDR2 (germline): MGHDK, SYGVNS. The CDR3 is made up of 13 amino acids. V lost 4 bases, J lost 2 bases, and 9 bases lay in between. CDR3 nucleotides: TGTGCCAGCAGTGTCACAGGTACCTACGAGCAGTACTTC. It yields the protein CASSVTGTYEQYF.

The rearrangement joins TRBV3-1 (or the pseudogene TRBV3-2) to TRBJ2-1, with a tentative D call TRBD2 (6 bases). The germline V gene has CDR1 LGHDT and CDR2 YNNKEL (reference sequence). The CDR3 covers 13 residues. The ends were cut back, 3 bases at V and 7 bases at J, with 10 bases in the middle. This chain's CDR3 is CASSQGGVNEQFF. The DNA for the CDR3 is TGTGCCAGCAGCCAGGGCGGGGTAAATGAGCAGTTCTTC.

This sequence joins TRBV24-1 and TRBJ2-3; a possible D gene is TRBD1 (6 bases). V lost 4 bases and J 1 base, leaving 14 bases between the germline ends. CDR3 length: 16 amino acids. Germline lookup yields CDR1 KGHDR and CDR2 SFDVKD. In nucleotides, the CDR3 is TGTGCCACCAGTGACCTCGACAGGTCTGGCACAGATACGCAGTATTTT. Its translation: CATSDLDRSGTDTQYF.

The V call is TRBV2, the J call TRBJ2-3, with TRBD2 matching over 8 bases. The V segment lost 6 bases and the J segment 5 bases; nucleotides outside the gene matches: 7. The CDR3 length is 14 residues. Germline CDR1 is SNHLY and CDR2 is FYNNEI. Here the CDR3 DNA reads TGTGCCAGCAGAGATCGGGAGGGAATAGATACGCAGTATTTT. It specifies CASRDREGIDTQYF.

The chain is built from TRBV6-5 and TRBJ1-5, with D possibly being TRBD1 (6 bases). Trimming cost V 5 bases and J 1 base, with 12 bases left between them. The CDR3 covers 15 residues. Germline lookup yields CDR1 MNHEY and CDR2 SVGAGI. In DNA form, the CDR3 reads TGTGCCAGCAGTCCCACAGGGAAAAGCAATCAGCCCCAGCATTTT. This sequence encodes CASSPTGKSNQPQHF.

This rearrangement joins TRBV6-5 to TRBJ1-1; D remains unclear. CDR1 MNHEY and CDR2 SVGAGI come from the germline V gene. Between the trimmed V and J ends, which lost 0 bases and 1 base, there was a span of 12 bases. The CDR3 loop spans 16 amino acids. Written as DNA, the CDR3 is TGTGCCAGCAGTTACTCGCCGCGGAGGAAGAACACTGAAGCTTTCTTT. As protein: CASSYSPRRKNTEAFF.

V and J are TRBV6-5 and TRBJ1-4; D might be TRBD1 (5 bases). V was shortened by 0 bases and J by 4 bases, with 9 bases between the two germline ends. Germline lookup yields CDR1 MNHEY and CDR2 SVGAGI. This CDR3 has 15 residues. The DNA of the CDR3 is TGTGCCAGCAGTTACTCGGGGCTAGATAATGAAAAACTGTTTTTT. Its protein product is CASSYSGLDNEKLFF.

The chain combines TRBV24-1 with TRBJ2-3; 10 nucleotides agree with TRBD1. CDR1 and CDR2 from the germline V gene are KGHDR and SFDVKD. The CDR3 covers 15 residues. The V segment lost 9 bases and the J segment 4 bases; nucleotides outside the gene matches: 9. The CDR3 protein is CATSNPGQGSDTQYF. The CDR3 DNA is TGTGCCACCTCGAATCCGGGACAGGGGTCAGATACGCAGTATTTT.

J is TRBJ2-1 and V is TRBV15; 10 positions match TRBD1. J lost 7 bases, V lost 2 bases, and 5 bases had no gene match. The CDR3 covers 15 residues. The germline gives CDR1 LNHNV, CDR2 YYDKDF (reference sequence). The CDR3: CATSRTGTGENEQFF. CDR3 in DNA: TGTGCCACCAGCAGAACCGGGACAGGGGAAAATGAGCAGTTCTTC.

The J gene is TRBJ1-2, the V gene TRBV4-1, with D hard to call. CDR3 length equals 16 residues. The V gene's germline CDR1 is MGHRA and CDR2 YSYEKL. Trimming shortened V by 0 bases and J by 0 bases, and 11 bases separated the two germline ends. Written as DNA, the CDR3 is TGCGCCAGCAGCCAAGATAGAGGACTTCCTAACTATGGCTACACCTTC. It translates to CASSQDRGLPNYGYTF.

This CDR3 reads CASSGTGGGNTIYF. Written as DNA, the CDR3 is TGTGCCAGTAGCGGGACAGGGGGCGGAAACACCATATATTTT. The chain carries TRBV19 and TRBJ1-3; 12 bases match TRBD1. V lost 6 bases, J lost 4 bases, and 1 base stayed unmatched. CDR1 is LNHDA, CDR2 SQIVND, per germline (reference sequence). This CDR3 region has 14 residues.

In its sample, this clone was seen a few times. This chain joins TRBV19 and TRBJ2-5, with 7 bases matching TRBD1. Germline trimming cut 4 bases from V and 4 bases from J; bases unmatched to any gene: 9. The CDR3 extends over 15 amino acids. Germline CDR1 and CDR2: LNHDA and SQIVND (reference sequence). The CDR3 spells CASSTTGTALETQYF. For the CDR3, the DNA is TGTGCCAGTAGTACTACCGGGACAGCTTTAGAGACCCAGTACTTC.

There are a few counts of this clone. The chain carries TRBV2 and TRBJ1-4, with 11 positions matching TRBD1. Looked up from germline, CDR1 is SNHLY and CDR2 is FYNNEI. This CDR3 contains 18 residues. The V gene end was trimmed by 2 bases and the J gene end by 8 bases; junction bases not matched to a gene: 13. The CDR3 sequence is CASSEFGQGAREKEKLFF. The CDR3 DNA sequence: TGTGCCAGCAGTGAATTTGGACAGGGGGCAAGGGAGAAAGAAAAACTGTTTTTT.

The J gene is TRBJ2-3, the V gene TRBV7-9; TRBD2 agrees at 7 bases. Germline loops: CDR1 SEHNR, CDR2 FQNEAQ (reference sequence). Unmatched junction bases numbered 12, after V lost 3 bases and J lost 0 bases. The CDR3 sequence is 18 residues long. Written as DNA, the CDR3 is TGTGCCAGCAGCTTCCCCCGTTCCGGGAGGACTAGCACAGATACGCAGTATTTT. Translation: CASSFPRSGRTSTDTQYF.

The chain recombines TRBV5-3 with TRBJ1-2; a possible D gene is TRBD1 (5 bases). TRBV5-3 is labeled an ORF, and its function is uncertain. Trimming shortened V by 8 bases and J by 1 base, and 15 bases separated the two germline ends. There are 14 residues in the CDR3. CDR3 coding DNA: TGTGCCAGTTTCTTGACAGTTCTTAACTATGGCTACACCTTC. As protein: CASFLTVLNYGYTF.

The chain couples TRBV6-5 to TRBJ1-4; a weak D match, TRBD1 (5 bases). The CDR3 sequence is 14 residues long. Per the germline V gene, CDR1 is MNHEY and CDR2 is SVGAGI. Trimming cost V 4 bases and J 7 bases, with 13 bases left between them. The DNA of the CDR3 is TGTGCCAGCAGTTTCCACAGGTTCGGTGAAAAACTGTTTTTT. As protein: CASSFHRFGEKLFF.

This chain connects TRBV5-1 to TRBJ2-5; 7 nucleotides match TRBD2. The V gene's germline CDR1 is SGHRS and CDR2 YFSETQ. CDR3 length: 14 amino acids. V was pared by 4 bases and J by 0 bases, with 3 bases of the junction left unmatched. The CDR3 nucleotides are TGCGCCAGCAGCCCAGGGACTAACCAAGAGACCCAGTACTTC. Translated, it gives CASSPGTNQETQYF.